Listed here are 24 T cell receptor beta chains from one sample, sequenced in a study of cytomegalovirus exposure and HLA in healthy donors. A multiplex PCR was run with 60 Vbeta primers and 13 Jbeta primers. Assay used: immunoSEQ multiplex PCR; TCRdb lists only in-frame clones, some missing. The data hold over 120,000 clones, with over 75% observed a single time. The specimen was PBMCs. These receptors all come from a woman in her 30s in good health and CMV-seronegative.

DNA for the CDR3: TGCGCCAGCAGCTCAGGCCCAGATACGCAGTATTTT. Residues: CASSSGPDTQYF. The V call is TRBV5-1, the J call TRBJ2-3; D is undetermined. V lost 3 bases and J lost 4, with 6 bases in between. Germline V CDR1 and CDR2: SGHRS, YFSETQ. The CDR3 has 12 residues.

This chain connects TRBV19 to TRBJ1-5; TRBD1 agrees at 8 bases. With V trimmed by 7 bases and J by 3 bases, 5 bases remained unmatched. The CDR3 is 14 residues long. Germline V gene lookup returns CDR1 LNHDA and CDR2 SQIVND (reference sequence). The CDR3, as DNA: TGTGCCAGTACGGGGGACAGGCACAATCAGCCCCAGCATTTT. Amino acids: CASTGDRHNQPQHF.

This sequence joins TRBV5-5 and TRBJ1-1, with 7 bases identical to TRBD1. The CDR3 runs 14 residues. Unmatched junction bases numbered 10, after V lost 4 bases and J lost 7 bases. CDR1 SGHKS and CDR2 YYEKEE come from the germline V gene (reference sequence). CDR3 sequence: CASSPFRGVGEAFF. Here the CDR3 DNA reads TGTGCCAGCAGCCCGTTCAGGGGGGTGGGTGAAGCTTTCTTT.

The chain employs TRBV29-1 and TRBJ2-1; 10 bases align to TRBD2. CDR1 SQVTM and CDR2 ANQGSEA come from the germline V gene. V lost 3 bases and J lost 4; bases outside the gene matches: 18. The CDR3 is 19 amino acids. DNA of the CDR3: TGCAGCGTTGATCGGCTAACTAGCGGGGAGGCCTCCGTTTACAATGAGCAGTTCTTC. Encoded protein: CSVDRLTSGEASVYNEQFF.

This clone appeared a few times. The chain carries TRBV5-1 and TRBJ2-7; 7 bases map to TRBD2. CDR3 size: 15 residues. J gave up 1 base and V 0 bases, and 4 bases lay outside the gene matches. Germline CDR1 reads SGHRS; CDR2 reads YFSETQ. CDR3 nucleotides: TGCGCCAGCAGCTTGGCGTCTAGCGGTTCCTACGAGCAGTACTTC. Its translation is CASSLASSGSYEQYF.

The chain combines TRBV18 with TRBJ1-1, with D possibly TRBD1 on 6 matching bases. The V end was cut by 2 bases, the J end by 1 base, with 11 bases between. This CDR3 contains 15 residues. CDR1 and CDR2 (germline): KGHSH, LQKENI. DNA for the CDR3: TGTGCCAGCTCACCATCAGGGGTAGGGAACACTGAAGCTTTCTTT. This encodes CASSPSGVGNTEAFF.

V is TRBV2 and J is TRBJ1-5; TRBD1 is a possible D gene (6 bases). CDR1 and CDR2 (germline): SNHLY, FYNNEI. V was cut by 8 bases and J by 7 bases, with 18 bases left in between. The CDR3 is made up of 14 amino acids. The CDR3 DNA is TGTGCCAGCGACCAGGGGCAGGGGAGACAGCCCCAGCATTTT. Its protein is CASDQGQGRQPQHF. Complete variable domain (other parts from reference TRBV2 and TRBJ1-5): EPEVTQTPSHQVTQMGQEVILRCVPISNHLYFYWYRQILGQKVEFLVSFYNNEISEKSEIFDDQFSVERPDGSNFTLKIRSTKLEDSAMYFCASDQGQGRQPQHFGDGTRLSIL.

The chain employs TRBV30 and TRBJ2-2; 10 bases fit TRBD1. The germline V gene has CDR1 GTSNPN and CDR2 SVGIG (reference sequence). The CDR3 length is 15 residues. V lost 0 bases to trimming and J lost 7 bases; unmatched junction nucleotides: 5. In DNA form, the CDR3 reads TGTGCCTGGAGTGTAGGGACAGGGGATGGCGGGGAGCTGTTTTTT. Its translation is CAWSVGTGDGGELFF. The full variable domain, completed using reference TRBV30 and TRBJ2-2, is SQTIHQWPATLVQPVGSPLSLECTVEGTSNPNLYWYRQAAGRGLQLLFYSVGIGQISSEVPQNLSASRPQDRQFILSSKKLLLSDSGFYLCAWSVGTGDGGELFFGEGSRLTVL.

The chain links TRBV19 to TRBJ2-5; 8 nucleotides align to TRBD2. The CDR3 is made up of 13 amino acids. CDR1 is LNHDA and CDR2 is SQIVND in the germline V gene (reference sequence). V was pared by 4 bases and J by 5 bases, with 3 bases of the junction left unmatched. CDR3 amino acids: CASSSGRRETQYF. The CDR3 DNA reads as TGTGCCAGTAGTAGCGGGAGGCGCGAGACCCAGTACTTC.

The chain uses TRBV5-1 and TRBJ2-2; tentative D call: TRBD2 (6 bases). With 4 bases removed from V and 4 bases from J, the gap between germline ends came to 11 bases. The CDR3 is made up of 14 amino acids. Germline CDR1 reads SGHRS; CDR2 reads YFSETQ. The CDR3 nucleotides are TGCGCCAGCAGCCCGGGACTCACCACCGGGGAGCTGTTTTTT. This sequence encodes CASSPGLTTGELFF.

Only a few counts were recorded for this clone. This sequence joins TRBV5-6 and TRBJ1-1; D not certain. The germline V gene encodes CDR1 SGHDT and CDR2 YYEEEE. The CDR3 loop spans 15 amino acids. Trimming cost V 0 bases and J 0 bases, with 9 bases left between them. CDR3 nucleotides: TGTGCCAGCAGCTTGGCCAGGCCTATGAACACTGAAGCTTTCTTT. Translated, it gives CASSLARPMNTEAFF.

The rearrangement joins TRBV7-2 to TRBJ1-5; D call uncertain. The CDR3 loop spans 12 amino acids. Germline assignment: CDR1 SGHTA and CDR2 FQGNSA. Trimming cost V 1 base and J 6 bases, with 4 bases left between them. For the CDR3, the DNA is TGTGCCAGCAGCTTAGATCTTCAGCCCCAGCATTTT. As protein: CASSLDLQPQHF.

V usage is TRBV4-2 and J usage is TRBJ1-2, with D unclear. Germline assignment: CDR1 LGHNA and CDR2 YNFKEQ. With 1 base removed from V and 4 bases from J, the gap between germline ends came to 10 bases. The CDR3 has 14 amino acids. The CDR3 loop reads CASSQAGRGYGYTF. DNA of the CDR3: TGTGCCAGCAGCCAAGCCGGCCGGGGCTATGGCTACACCTTC.

This chain links TRBV6-1 with TRBJ1-5; the match to TRBD1 covers 7 bases. J lost 1 base, V lost 4 bases, and 4 bases had no gene match. Germline CDR1 is MNHNS and CDR2 is SASEGT. The CDR3 length is 15 residues. For the CDR3, the DNA is TGTGCCAGCAGTGCCTCGACAGGGAGCAATCAGCCCCAGCATTTT. Amino acids: CASSASTGSNQPQHF.

The CDR3 DNA reads TGTGCCAGCAGCCAGGGACTAGCGGGGGGGCGGAGAGACAATGAGCAGTTCTTC. Translated: CASSQGLAGGRRDNEQFF. V gene TRBV5-4 combines with J gene TRBJ2-1, with 16 positions matching TRBD2. Trimming removed 4 bases from V and 5 bases from J; junction bases left unmatched: 9. The CDR3 has 18 amino acids. The germline gives CDR1 SGHNT, CDR2 YYREEE (reference sequence).

This chain joins TRBV5-6 and TRBJ1-1; D ambiguous. Germline lookup yields CDR1 SGHDT and CDR2 YYEEEE. This CDR3 has 14 residues. Trimming shortened V by 0 bases and J by 4 bases, and 10 bases separated the two germline ends. The CDR3 is CASSLGVRSTEAFF. DNA for the CDR3: TGTGCCAGCAGCTTGGGCGTACGGTCCACTGAAGCTTTCTTT.

The V call is TRBV28, the J call TRBJ1-1; no clear D. The CDR3 totals 14 residues. Trimming left V 7 bases short and J 0 bases short, with 12 bases between. Germline V lookup: CDR1 MDHEN, CDR2 SYDVKM. The CDR3 region is CASTPRKLNTEAFF. CDR3 bases: TGTGCCAGCACCCCTAGGAAGCTGAACACTGAAGCTTTCTTT.

DNA of the CDR3: TGTGCCAGCAGTTTCGCGTGGCCGGGGACCCAGTACTTC. It codes for CASSFAWPGTQYF. The V call is TRBV27, the J call TRBJ2-5; D call uncertain. The germline gives CDR1 MNHEY, CDR2 SMNVEV (reference sequence). Trimming pared 3 bases from V and 7 bases from J, leaving 12 bases between. The CDR3 contains 13 residues.

This clone appeared once. The chain joins TRBV4-3 to TRBJ1-2; D is undetermined. Trimming pared 3 bases from V and 5 bases from J, leaving 16 bases between. Germline CDR1 and CDR2: LGHNA and YSLEER. The CDR3 contains 15 residues. The CDR3 DNA follows: TGCGCCAGCAGCCAGCCGGACGGAGGAGATTATGGCTACACCTTC. This encodes CASSQPDGGDYGYTF.

A word on this clone: Other DNA sequences of this sample code for an identical CDR3. V usage is TRBV7-7 and J usage is TRBJ2-1; 11 bases align to TRBD2. Trimming took 5 bases from V and 9 from J; bases not matched to a gene: 6. The CDR3 is 14 residues long. Germline V gene sequence: CDR1 SSHAT, CDR2 FNYEAQ (reference sequence). CDR3 region: CASSNSGGAGEQFF. The DNA of the CDR3 is TGTGCCAGCAGCAATAGCGGGGGGGCTGGTGAGCAGTTCTTC. The full variable domain, its missing parts supplied by reference TRBV7-7 and TRBJ2-1, is GAGVSQSPRYKVTKRGQDVTLRCDPISSHATLYWYQQALGQGPEFLTYFNYEAQPDKSGLPSDRFSAERPEGSISTLTIQRTEQRDSAMYRCASSNSGGAGEQFFGPGTRLTVL.

V is TRBV10-3 and J is TRBJ1-2; D is possibly TRBD1 (6 bases). This CDR3 is built from 15 residues. Germline CDR1 reads ENHRY; CDR2 reads SYGVKD. Trimming pared 2 bases from V and 2 bases from J, leaving 12 bases between. The CDR3 bases are TGTGCCATCAGTGAGGGGACACCTGCCAACTATGGCTACACCTTC. This gives the protein CAISEGTPANYGYTF.

The V gene is TRBV2, the J gene TRBJ1-2; the D gene is possibly TRBD1 (6 bases). V lost 8 bases to trimming and J lost 2 bases, with 12 bases between them. Germline V gene sequence: CDR1 SNHLY, CDR2 FYNNEI. CDR3 size: 13 residues. The CDR3 spells CASQGRANYGYTF. CDR3 nucleotide sequence: TGTGCCAGCCAGGGGAGGGCAAACTATGGCTACACCTTC.

This clone was seen just once. The rearrangement joins TRBV7-2 to TRBJ2-7; D unresolved. The CDR3 extends over 14 amino acids. The germline CDR1 and CDR2 sequences are SGHTA and FQGNSA. V shed 5 bases and J shed 1 base, with 12 bases lying between them. The CDR3 DNA reads as TGTGCCAGCAGCCCTAACTGGGCTTCCTACGAGCAGTACTTC. Translated: CASSPNWASYEQYF.

This chain connects TRBV18 to TRBJ1-5; D might be TRBD1 (6 bases). The CDR3 has 14 amino acids. V was pared by 4 bases and J by 5 bases, with 12 bases between. Per germline, CDR1 KGHSH and CDR2 LQKENI. CDR3 region: CASSLNGQYQPQHF. CDR3 nucleotide sequence: TGTGCCAGCTCACTTAACGGACAGTATCAGCCCCAGCATTTT.